Shown below are 17 T cell receptor beta chains from a single sample sequenced in a study of shared clonotypes between healthy human individuals. The protocol was immunoSEQ multiplex PCR, while the TCRdb copy is restricted to in-frame clones and leaves out a portion. Of about 730,000 clones detected, 55% to 80% appear once; the ten largest clones hold about 1.8%. The specimen sequenced was memory CD4+ T cells sorted from blood. As to subset: CD45RA-negative fraction. The receptor set was obtained from a woman aged 25 to 39 in good health.

This chain links TRBV19 with TRBJ2-3; 10 bases match TRBD2. The junction had 5 bases not matched to a gene; V was cut back by 9 bases and J by 2 bases. Germline assignment: CDR1 LNHDA and CDR2 SQIVND (reference sequence). The CDR3 runs to 14 residues. CDR3 in DNA: TGTGCCAGCCGGACTAGCGGTGACACAGATACGCAGTATTTT. Translated, it gives CASRTSGDTDTQYF.

The chain combines TRBV2 with TRBJ2-7; the match to TRBD1 covers 10 bases. CDR1 SNHLY and CDR2 FYNNEI come from the germline V gene. With 6 bases clipped from V and 4 bases from J, the junction kept 6 bases outside the gene matches. The CDR3 totals 14 residues. This CDR3 reads CASRGTGEAYEQYF. Written as DNA, the CDR3 is TGTGCCAGCAGGGGGACAGGGGAGGCGTACGAGCAGTACTTC.

The chain links TRBV5-4 to TRBJ2-1; 7 positions agree with TRBD2. This CDR3 contains 15 residues. CDR1 is SGHNT, CDR2 YYREEE, per germline (reference sequence). Trimming removed 4 bases from V and 3 bases from J; junction bases left unmatched: 7. The CDR3 DNA sequence: TGTGCCAGCAGCCGCACTAGCGATATCTACAATGAGCAGTTCTTC. Its translation is CASSRTSDIYNEQFF.

This sequence joins TRBV29-1 and TRBJ2-7; D remains unclear. Looked up from germline, CDR1 is SQVTM and CDR2 is ANQGSEA. V lost 5 bases and J lost 0, with 5 bases in between. The length of the CDR3 is 11 residues. The CDR3 spells CSVQSSYEQYF. The CDR3 DNA reads TGCAGCGTTCAAAGCTCCTACGAGCAGTACTTC.

The chain carries TRBV5-8 and TRBJ1-5, with 10 bases matching TRBD1. V gave up 5 bases and J gave up 9 bases; unmatched junction bases: 5. The V gene's germline CDR1 is SGHTS and CDR2 YDEGEE. The CDR3 is 13 residues long. The CDR3 region has the DNA TGTGCCAGCAGAATGGACAGGGGGACGCCCCAGCATTTT. This translates into CASRMDRGTPQHF.

The chain combines TRBV5-6 with TRBJ1-2, with no clear D. Trimming stripped 0 bases from V and 0 bases from J, with 9 bases between. Germline CDR1 and CDR2: SGHDT and YYEEEE. This CDR3 has 15 residues. The CDR3 reads CASSLGVGANYGYTF. CDR3 sequence (DNA): TGTGCCAGCAGCTTGGGGGTCGGGGCTAACTATGGCTACACCTTC.

The chain joins TRBV2 to TRBJ2-7, with 8 bases identical to TRBD2. The V gene's germline CDR1 is SNHLY and CDR2 FYNNEI. V lost 5 bases, J lost 5 bases, and 11 bases stayed unmatched. The CDR3 runs 15 residues. The CDR3 sequence: CASSPSGLLRHEQYF. The CDR3 DNA reads TGTGCCAGCAGTCCTAGCGGGTTGCTCAGACACGAGCAGTACTTC.

The chain employs TRBV7-2 and TRBJ2-1; TRBD1 matches 9 bases. The CDR3 runs to 15 residues. Germline V gives CDR1 SGHTA, CDR2 FQGNSA. V shed 4 bases and J 4 bases; nucleotides not matched to a gene: 5. CDR3 in amino acids: CASSSRQGGYNEQFF. CDR3 sequence (DNA): TGTGCCAGCAGCTCCCGACAGGGGGGTTACAATGAGCAGTTCTTC.

The chain couples TRBV7-9 to TRBJ1-3, with D unclear. This CDR3 region has 15 residues. V was cut by 5 bases and J by 6 bases, with 17 bases left in between. Germline CDR1 SEHNR, CDR2 FQNEAQ (reference sequence). CDR3 amino acids: CASSHNNLGSNTIYF. The DNA for the CDR3 is TGTGCCAGCAGCCACAATAATTTGGGGTCAAACACCATATATTTT.

With regard to this clone: The same CDR3 can be traced to other DNA sequences in this sample. V usage is TRBV19 and J usage is TRBJ2-2, with D perhaps TRBD2 (5 bases). CDR3 length equals 14 residues. V was trimmed by 4 bases and J by 4 bases, leaving 10 bases between them. CDR1 and CDR2 from the germline V gene are LNHDA and SQIVND (reference sequence). CDR3 in amino acids: CASSRTSGTGELFF. In nucleotides, the CDR3 is TGTGCCAGTAGTAGGACTTCGGGCACCGGGGAGCTGTTTTTT.

The rearrangement uses TRBV28 and TRBJ1-5; 9 bases are shared with TRBD1. V was pared by 3 bases and J by 6 bases, with 6 bases of the junction left unmatched. The CDR3 is 15 residues long. Germline assignment: CDR1 MDHEN and CDR2 SYDVKM. CDR3 DNA sequence: TGTGCCAGCAGTTTTAGGACAGGGGTCGGTCAGCCCCAGCATTTT. Protein sequence: CASSFRTGVGQPQHF.

The chain joins TRBV28 to TRBJ1-5; D call uncertain. The CDR3 contains 11 residues. The germline V gene has CDR1 MDHEN and CDR2 SYDVKM. V lost 5 bases and J lost 8, with 7 bases in between. Written as DNA, the CDR3 is TGTGCCAGCAGTAGTAGCGAGCCCCAGCATTTT. Protein sequence: CASSSSEPQHF.

The chain carries TRBV15 and TRBJ2-4; 8 nucleotides match TRBD1. The V gene's germline CDR1 is LNHNV and CDR2 YYDKDF (reference sequence). The CDR3 length is 16 residues. V gave up 0 bases and J gave up 3 bases; unmatched junction bases: 4. In DNA form, the CDR3 reads TGTGCCACCAGCAGAGAACGACAGGGGAACAAAAACATTCAGTACTTC. Encoded protein: CATSRERQGNKNIQYF.

There are a few counts of this clone. This same CDR3 is encoded by further DNA sequences in the sample. The rearrangement links TRBV2 to TRBJ1-5; no clear D gene. The germline V gene has CDR1 SNHLY and CDR2 FYNNEI. This CDR3 has 14 amino acids. The V end was cut by 2 bases, the J end by 4 bases, with 9 bases between. The CDR3 is CASSERVGNQPQHF. CDR3 nucleotides: TGTGCCAGCAGTGAAAGGGTCGGTAATCAGCCCCAGCATTTT.

The sample holds a few counts of this clone. The chain has TRBV2 and TRBJ1-5, with 8 nucleotides matching TRBD1. The CDR3 contains 15 residues. After removal of 8 bases from V and 6 bases from J, the junction contained 12 bases not matched to a gene. CDR1 is SNHLY and CDR2 is FYNNEI in the germline V gene. The CDR3 is CASGAGGASGQPQHF. CDR3 bases: TGTGCCAGCGGGGCAGGGGGCGCCTCGGGTCAGCCCCAGCATTTT. Combining the CDR3 with reference TRBV2 and TRBJ1-5 gives the whole variable domain EPEVTQTPSHQVTQMGQEVILRCVPISNHLYFYWYRQILGQKVEFLVSFYNNEISEKSEIFDDQFSVERPDGSNFTLKIRSTKLEDSAMYFCASGAGGASGQPQHFGDGTRLSIL.

This chain joins TRBV10-2 and TRBJ2-3; D may be TRBD2 (7 bases). The germline gives CDR1 WSHSY, CDR2 SAAADI. Deletions cut 2 bases from V and 2 bases from J, with 20 bases between. The CDR3 has 18 amino acids. This CDR3 is CASSEPRIGGGPTDTQYF. In nucleotides, the CDR3 is TGCGCCAGCAGTGAGCCCAGAATAGGGGGAGGGCCCACAGATACGCAGTATTTT.

The chain has TRBV11-2 and TRBJ2-7; D remains unclear. Germline values: CDR1 SGHAT, CDR2 FQNNGV. V was shortened by 3 bases and J by 2 bases, with 5 bases between the two germline ends. The CDR3 covers 12 residues. The CDR3 reads CASSFATYEQYF. The CDR3 bases are TGTGCCAGCAGCTTCGCTACCTACGAGCAGTACTTC.